What follows are 14 T cell receptor beta chains derived from one specimen sequenced in a study of identical twins. TCRdb re-called the 5' RACE reads through MiXCR, storing one row per CDR3 protein. The sample carries approximately 210,000 distinct CDR3 sequences, about a sixth recorded once. The same sample was also studied in work on T cells expressing NK-cell markers.

The sequenced sample was CD8+ T cells sorted from blood. Source of these receptors: a woman under 30 in good health.

Here the CDR3 DNA reads TGCAGTGCTCTGAGATGGTCGGGGGGACCCGCAAACCCTACGCAGTATTTT. The encoded protein is CSALRWSGGPANPTQYF. This sequence joins TRBV20-1 and TRBJ2-3; 7 nucleotides align to TRBD2. Germline V gene data show CDR1 as DFQATT and CDR2 as SNEGSKA (reference sequence). J was trimmed by 8 bases and V by 5 bases; bases with no gene match: 22. CDR3 length equals 17 residues.

At least ten counts were recorded for this clonotype. The rearrangement links TRBV19 to TRBJ2-7; D is perhaps TRBD2 (6 bases). The germline V gene has CDR1 LNHDA and CDR2 SQIVND (reference sequence). This CDR3 contains 15 residues. V shed 2 bases and J shed 5 bases, with 16 bases lying between them. CDR3 sequence (DNA): TGTGCCAGTAGTATATTACCGGGAGCTCTCAACGAGCAGTACTTC. Its protein is CASSILPGALNEQYF.

This clonotype has more than one count but fewer than ten. The J gene is TRBJ1-2, the V gene TRBV12-5; 9 nucleotides align to TRBD1. The CDR3 sequence is 12 residues long. In germline, CDR1 is LGHNT, CDR2 FRNRAP. Losses at the gene ends were 10 bases for V and 5 bases for J; bases not matched to a gene: 5. The CDR3 reads CANSQGAYGYTF. The CDR3 nucleotides read TGTGCTAACTCACAGGGGGCGTATGGCTACACCTTC.

This clonotype was seen ten or more times. The chain links TRBV29-1 to TRBJ2-4; weak D call: TRBD1 (5 bases). Trimming shortened V by 4 bases and J by 6 bases, and 19 bases separated the two germline ends. Per the germline V gene, CDR1 is SQVTM and CDR2 is ANQGSEA. The CDR3 is 15 residues long. The CDR3 here is CSVGLLLGAPNIQYF. The CDR3 region has the DNA TGCAGCGTTGGTCTCCTTCTAGGGGCCCCAAACATTCAGTACTTC.

In this sample, this clonotype turned up many times. The CDR3 ends on some other residue instead of the conserved phenylalanine or tryptophan, so this is likely a read error. It is unclear where the CDR3 begins or ends on the DNA, so no DNA is shown, and the CDR3 is as TCRdb lists it. V gene TRBV12-3 or TRBV12-4 combines with J gene TRBJ2-3; the DNA was not compared with TRBD2, the D call given in the table. Counting both end residues, the CDR3 totals 13 amino acids. The CDR3 here is CASSQGLAGPLAL.

The V call is TRBV4-2, the J call TRBJ2-7, with 12 positions matching TRBD2. The germline V gene has CDR1 LGHNA and CDR2 YNFKEQ. The CDR3 has 15 residues. After removal of 1 base from V and 7 bases from J, the junction contained 5 bases not matched to a gene. The CDR3 DNA reads as TGTGCCAGCAGCCAAGCTAGCGGGGGGGCCTTAGAGCAGTACTTC. It translates to CASSQASGGALEQYF.

The CDR3 DNA sequence: TGTGCCAGTAGTATCGTTTCACCCGGCGGCGGTGGCTACACCTTC. This gives the protein CASSIVSPGGGGYTF. The chain has TRBV19 and TRBJ1-2; D not certain. Germline CDR1 LNHDA, CDR2 SQIVND (reference sequence). Trimming cost V 3 bases and J 7 bases, with 18 bases left between them. This CDR3 is built from 15 residues.

The sample holds a few counts of this clonotype. This rearrangement joins TRBV27 to TRBJ2-1; 11 bases agree with TRBD2. Looked up from germline, CDR1 is MNHEY and CDR2 is SMNVEV (reference sequence). The CDR3 consists of 19 residues. The V segment lost 2 bases and the J segment 0 bases; nucleotides outside the gene matches: 9. The CDR3 sequence is CASSLISGGAPSSYNEQFF. DNA of the CDR3: TGTGCCAGCAGTTTAATTAGCGGGGGGGCCCCCAGCTCCTACAATGAGCAGTTCTTC.

V and J are TRBV21-1 and TRBJ2-5; the DNA was not used to check the table's D call, TRBD2. TRBV21-1 is designated a pseudogene. This CDR3 spans 17 amino acids. The CDR3 bases are TGTGCCAGCAGCGCCTGGACCCTAGCGGGAGACAAGGAGACCCAGTACTTC. Its protein is CASSAWTLAGDKETQYF.

V usage is TRBV7-6 and J usage is TRBJ2-5; D is possibly TRBD2 (6 bases). The germline CDR1 and CDR2 sequences are SGHVS and FNYEAQ. Trimming took 2 bases from V and 6 from J, leaving 19 bases between them. The length of the CDR3 is 16 residues. The CDR3 bases are TGTGCCAGCAGCTTAAAGGGAGGCCGTGAGTCAAAGACCCAGTACTTC. Translated, it gives CASSLKGGRESKTQYF.

The rearrangement uses TRBV5-6 and TRBJ2-2; D is unclear. From germline, CDR1 is SGHDT and CDR2 YYEEEE. Trimming took 4 bases from V and 10 from J, leaving 11 bases between them. The CDR3 is 12 amino acids. Here the CDR3 reads CASSGLTQELFF. The CDR3 DNA is TGTGCCAGCAGCGGCTTGACGCAGGAGCTGTTTTTT. The whole variable domain, remainder taken from reference TRBV5-6 and TRBJ2-2, is DAGVTQSPTHLIKTRGQQVTLRCSPKSGHDTVSWYQQALGQGPQFIFQYYEEEERQRGNFPDRFSGHQFPNYSSELNVNALLLGDSALYLCASSGLTQELFFGEGSRLTVL.

V gene TRBV12-3 or TRBV12-4 combines with J gene TRBJ2-6, with D unclear. The length of the CDR3 is 16 residues. Trimming removed 1 base at V and 0 bases at J, with 7 bases between. The CDR3 reads CASSLEGLSGANVLTF. CDR3 DNA: TGTGCCAGCAGTTTAGAAGGGCTCTCTGGGGCCAACGTCCTGACTTTC.

The chain carries TRBV19 and TRBJ2-7; D is perhaps TRBD1 or TRBD2 (7 bases each). Trimming took off 6 bases at V and 6 bases at J, with 15 bases between the two ends. Looked up from germline, CDR1 is LNHDA and CDR2 is SQIVND (reference sequence). The CDR3 is made up of 13 amino acids. This CDR3 is CASSDRDYGEQYF. CDR3 bases: TGTGCCAGTAGCGACAGGGACTACGGCGAGCAGTACTTC.

V and J are TRBV12-5 and TRBJ2-7, with TRBD2 as a possible D gene (5 bases). The V and J ends lost 0 bases and 2 bases respectively, with 11 bases between them. The CDR3 consists of 15 residues. Germline V gene data show CDR1 as LGHNT and CDR2 as FRNRAP. In DNA form, the CDR3 reads TGTGCTAGTGGTTTGGTACTAGGGAGCGCCTACGAGCAGTACTTC. This translates into CASGLVLGSAYEQYF.